This T cell receptor beta chain is from a study of T-cell reconstitution after alpha-beta-depleted transplantation in children. Findings and caveats of the study: Newly generated T cells supplied most T-cell counts and diversity one year post-transplant.

The CDR3 spans 17 residues. Trimming shortened V by 3 bases and J by 2 bases, and 20 bases separated the two germline ends. CDR1 is SGHTA, CDR2 FQGNSA, per germline. This sample's TCRbeta library carried unique molecular identifier barcodes. TCRdb used MiXCR to reprocess the PCR reads, holding one entry per CDR3 protein. The profile shows tens of thousands of distinct CDR3 sequences, roughly 46% of them singletons. About this clonotype: Its antigen is as yet unknown.

This clonotype was sampled from a male patient under 18 who had a stem cell transplant for acute lymphoblastic leukemia, so the T cells may come from the graft donor. V is TRBV7-2 and J is TRBJ2-7, with D perhaps TRBD2 (5 bases). The specimen comprised PBMCs, mostly from graft donor cells, sampled 360 days after TCRalphabeta/CD19-depleted stem cell transplant. DNA of the CDR3: TGTGCCAGCAGCTTTGGAGGCGAGGTAAGGAAGACCTACGAGCAGTACTTC. Protein product: CASSFGGEVRKTYEQYF.